The present TCR beta chain was sequenced within a study of T cell responses to AZD1222 COVID-19 vaccine. Findings and caveats of the study: Donors were mostly white British, more females; clonal diversity possibly underestimated.

Assay: immunoSEQ multiplex PCR; the TCRdb copy retains only in-frame clones and omits some. The sample lists about 110,000 clones, about four fifths occurring once. A remark on this clone: Its antigen is not known.

Deletions cut 5 bases from V and 4 bases from J, with 14 bases between. Per germline, CDR1 SGHVS and CDR2 FQNEAQ. The length of the CDR3 is 14 residues. The V call is TRBV7-8, the J call TRBJ2-5; no clear D gene. This receptor was identified in an adult in good health. The source material was peripheral blood, sampled on day 0 of AZD1222 vaccination. The CDR3 sequence is CASSNTPLLETQYF. The CDR3, as DNA: TGTGCCAGCAGCAATACCCCATTGTTAGAGACCCAGTACTTC.